The clone carrying this T cell receptor (beta chain) was observed a handful of times. Its antigen remains unidentified. CDR1 SGHTA and CDR2 FQGNSA come from the germline V gene. With 5 bases removed from V and 4 bases from J, the gap between germline ends came to 15 bases. The CDR3 is 14 amino acids. These data originate in a study of identical twins. Study-level points and caveats: Some out-of-frame alpha sequences were shared by twins, and these showed excess low generation probability.

Unique molecular identifiers were in the cDNA, with template-switch universal primer binding. Each CDR3 protein gets one entry after TCRdb re-called the 5' RACE reads with MiXCR. The repertoire has just under 650,000 distinct CDR3 sequences, under 8.5% of them found once; the top ten carry 1.6%. This same sample was also taken into another study, of yellow fever vaccine responses in identical twins.

This chain joins TRBV7-2 and TRBJ2-7; D perhaps matches TRBD2 (6 bases). Sequencing was performed on PBMCs. This sequence was found in a woman under 30 in good health. The CDR3 DNA reads as TGTGCCAGCAGCGACCCCGGGACTTCATACGAGCAGTACTTC. Translating it yields CASSDPGTSYEQYF.